These 29 T cell receptor beta chains came from one sample sequenced in a study of response to subunit inactivated influenza vaccine. From the RT-PCR reads, TCRdb called clonotypes with MiXCR, one entry per CDR3 protein. The table lists more than 450,000 distinct CDR3 sequences, under 9% of them singletons. The input for sequencing was PBMCs from blood, taken less than 30 months after vaccination. The source is a man aged 50-75 years who received an inactivated influenza vaccine.

V gene TRBV5-1 combines with J gene TRBJ2-1; TRBD1 might be the D (6 bases). Germline CDR1 reads SGHRS; CDR2 reads YFSETQ. Between the trimmed V and J ends, which lost 0 bases and 8 bases, there was a span of 18 bases. This CDR3 is built from 16 residues. In nucleotides, the CDR3 is TGCGCCAGCAGCTTGGCTCGGGACAAAATAGGGGATGAGCAGTTCTTC. Encoded protein: CASSLARDKIGDEQFF.

This clonotype occurred a few times. The rearrangement uses TRBV12-3 or TRBV12-4 and TRBJ2-1, with 16 bases lining up with TRBD2. This CDR3 is built from 15 residues. Losses at the gene ends were 5 bases for V and 6 bases for J; bases not matched to a gene: 1. CDR3 sequence: CASSGTSGGVNEQFF. CDR3 sequence (DNA): TGTGCCAGCAGTGGGACTAGCGGGGGGGTCAATGAGCAGTTCTTC.

The chain couples TRBV11-2 to TRBJ1-6; a weak D match, TRBD1 (5 bases). Per germline, CDR1 SGHAT and CDR2 FQNNGV. The CDR3 has 14 residues. V gave up 1 base and J gave up 6 bases, with 7 bases separating them. CDR3 in DNA: TGTGCCAGCAGCTTAGGGGGGTCTAATTCACCCCTCCACTTT. Translated, it gives CASSLGGSNSPLHF.

This clonotype was picked up a small number of times. The J gene is TRBJ2-3, the V gene TRBV29-1, with D tentatively TRBD1 or TRBD2 (5 bases each). There are 13 residues in the CDR3. V was clipped by 3 bases and J by 3 bases, with 10 bases between them. CDR1 and CDR2 (germline): SQVTM, ANQGSEA. DNA of the CDR3: TGCAGCGTTGACGGGACCCGGACAGATACGCAGTATTTT. Protein: CSVDGTRTDTQYF.

This clonotype was observed a handful of times. The chain uses TRBV6-4 and TRBJ2-1; D not resolved. V lost 8 bases to trimming and J lost 7 bases, with 21 bases between them. The CDR3 length is 15 residues. Per the germline V gene, CDR1 is MRHNA and CDR2 is SNTAGT. CDR3 sequence reads: CASSLVLGFGNEQFF. CDR3 sequence (DNA): TGTGCCAGCTCCCTGGTGTTGGGGTTTGGAAATGAGCAGTTCTTC.

This clonotype was detected only a few times. J is TRBJ2-3 and V is TRBV18; 10 bases agree with TRBD2. The CDR3 runs to 13 residues. Germline V gives CDR1 KGHSH, CDR2 LQKENI. V gave up 1 base and J gave up 15 bases; unmatched junction bases: 7. CDR3 sequence reads: CASSPRLAGEYYF. The CDR3 DNA sequence: TGTGCCAGCTCACCACGTCTAGCGGGAGAATATTATTTT.

Only a few counts were recorded for this clonotype. V and J are TRBV5-1 and TRBJ1-2, with 8 nucleotides matching TRBD1. With V trimmed by 4 bases and J by 6 bases, 14 bases remained unmatched. CDR1 and CDR2 (germline): SGHRS, YFSETQ. There are 16 residues in the CDR3. The chain's CDR3 is CASSERSQGARDGYTF. The DNA for the CDR3 is TGCGCCAGCAGCGAGCGAAGCCAGGGGGCCCGGGATGGCTACACCTTC. Combining the CDR3 with reference TRBV5-1 and TRBJ1-2 gives the whole variable domain KAGVTQTPRYLIKTRGQQVTLSCSPISGHRSVSWYQQTPGQGLQFLFEYFSETQRNKGNFPGRFSGRQFSNSRSEMNVSTLELGDSALYLCASSERSQGARDGYTFGSGTRLTVV.

This clonotype was recorded many times. The V call is TRBV10-3, the J call TRBJ2-5; unclear D gene. The germline V and J ends were trimmed by 6 bases and 5 bases, with 16 bases remaining between them. CDR3 length: 14 amino acids. The germline V gene has CDR1 ENHRY and CDR2 SYGVKD. This CDR3 reads CAIRSERMGETQYF. CDR3 in DNA: TGTGCCATCAGGTCAGAGCGCATGGGGGAGACCCAGTACTTC.

The chain joins TRBV25-1 to TRBJ1-1; TRBD1 aligns across 10 bases. CDR1 MGHDK and CDR2 SYGVNS come from the germline V gene. There are 13 residues in the CDR3. The J segment lost 4 bases and the V segment lost 8 bases, leaving 4 bases of the junction unmatched. Written as DNA, the CDR3 is TGTGCCAGCCGGGGACAGGGGACCACTGAAGCTTTCTTT. Its translation: CASRGQGTTEAFF.

The J gene is TRBJ2-2, the V gene TRBV12-3 or TRBV12-4, with D perhaps matching TRBD2 (6 bases). CDR3 length: 15 residues. Trimming removed 6 bases from V and 0 bases from J, with 11 bases in between. CDR3 in DNA: TGTGCCAGCAGGAATCGGGGGACGAACACCGGGGAGCTGTTTTTT. Its translation is CASRNRGTNTGELFF.

This clonotype was counted between two and nine times. J is TRBJ1-1 and V is TRBV29-1; TRBD1 matches at 9 bases. This CDR3 contains 13 residues. Per germline, CDR1 SQVTM and CDR2 ANQGSEA. V was clipped by 4 bases and J by 3 bases; unmatched bases: 3. DNA of the CDR3: TGCAGCGTTGCGTGGACAGGGGACACTGAAGCTTTCTTT. Translated, it gives CSVAWTGDTEAFF.

This clonotype appeared a few times. This chain connects TRBV20-1 to TRBJ2-1; TRBD2 aligns across 13 bases. V lost 6 bases, J lost 10 bases, and 9 bases stayed unmatched. Germline values: CDR1 DFQATT, CDR2 SNEGSKA (reference sequence). The CDR3 is 14 amino acids. CDR3 nucleotides: TGCAGTGCCAAAGGACTAGCGGGAGTTAGGGAGCAGTTCTTC. Translated: CSAKGLAGVREQFF.

This clonotype has a count of ten or more. The gene calls are TRBV5-1 and TRBJ1-1; 7 bases align to TRBD1. Germline CDR1 and CDR2: SGHRS and YFSETQ. The CDR3 consists of 14 residues. Germline trimming cut 4 bases from V and 2 bases from J; bases unmatched to any gene: 5. The CDR3 nucleotides read TGCGCCAGCAGCAGGGACAGCTCAAACACTGAAGCTTTCTTT. Protein sequence: CASSRDSSNTEAFF.

This chain connects TRBV20-1 to TRBJ2-1; the match to TRBD2 covers 8 bases. CDR3 length: 15 amino acids. The V gene end was trimmed by 3 bases and the J gene end by 0 bases; junction bases not matched to a gene: 4. Germline V lookup: CDR1 DFQATT, CDR2 SNEGSKA (reference sequence). The CDR3 protein is CSASTREGSYNEQFF. The CDR3 DNA is TGCAGTGCTAGTACCCGGGAGGGCTCCTACAATGAGCAGTTCTTC.

This clonotype was counted only a few times. The chain couples TRBV2 to TRBJ2-3, with D perhaps matching TRBD1 or TRBD2 (6 bases each). The CDR3 consists of 15 residues. V was shortened by 8 bases and J by 0 bases, with 15 bases between the two germline ends. Per the germline V gene, CDR1 is SNHLY and CDR2 is FYNNEI. The CDR3 reads CASGGGGVSTDTQYF. In nucleotides, the CDR3 is TGTGCCAGCGGGGGCGGCGGGGTTAGCACAGATACGCAGTATTTT.

The V and J genes are TRBV20-1 and TRBJ2-3, with unresolved D. The germline V gene encodes CDR1 DFQATT and CDR2 SNEGSKA (reference sequence). This CDR3 has 10 residues. The ends were cut back, 5 bases at V and 8 bases at J, with 8 bases in the middle. CDR3 DNA: TGCAGTGCTTCGTTGGGTACGCAGTATTTT. This translates into CSASLGTQYF.

The chain joins TRBV7-9 to TRBJ1-5; the D gene is possibly TRBD1 (5 bases). V was cut by 1 base and J by 7 bases, with 11 bases left in between. CDR3 length equals 14 residues. The germline V gene encodes CDR1 SEHNR and CDR2 FQNEAQ (reference sequence). CDR3 coding DNA: TGTGCCAGCAGCTTAGGGTTAGGGGTCCAGCCCCAGCATTTT. Its protein is CASSLGLGVQPQHF.

This clonotype was picked up a small number of times. The chain links TRBV20-1 to TRBJ2-1; 10 positions match TRBD2. The V gene end was trimmed by 1 base and the J gene end by 8 bases; junction bases not matched to a gene: 11. The CDR3 extends over 16 amino acids. Per the germline V gene, CDR1 is DFQATT and CDR2 is SNEGSKA (reference sequence). As DNA, the CDR3 is TGCAGTGCTAGAGCGGCCGCTAGCGGGAGAGTCCATGAGCAGTTCTTC. Protein: CSARAAASGRVHEQFF.

This clonotype has just a few counts. V gene TRBV4-3 combines with J gene TRBJ2-3; D perhaps matches TRBD1 (7 bases). In germline, CDR1 is LGHNA, CDR2 YSLEER. V lost 2 bases and J lost 8, with 17 bases in between. This CDR3 spans 15 amino acids. Here the CDR3 DNA reads TGCGCCAGCAGCCAACGGCGGGAAGGGGACAGTACGCAGTATTTT. This encodes CASSQRREGDSTQYF.

The chain uses TRBV12-3 or TRBV12-4 and TRBJ2-1; D not certain. Trimming removed 3 bases at V and 8 bases at J, with 17 bases between. This CDR3 region has 15 residues. CDR3 loop: CASSLYEKVRDEQFF. The CDR3 DNA sequence: TGTGCCAGCAGTTTGTACGAGAAGGTCCGGGATGAGCAGTTCTTC.

This clonotype was seen at least ten times. The gene calls are TRBV20-1 and TRBJ2-5; D unresolved. The CDR3 totals 16 residues. Germline CDR1 is DFQATT and CDR2 is SNEGSKA (reference sequence). V was cut by 2 bases and J by 1 base, with 17 bases left in between. The CDR3 loop is CSARPMAAESQETQYF. The DNA for the CDR3 is TGCAGTGCTAGACCCATGGCGGCTGAGTCCCAAGAGACCCAGTACTTC.

This clonotype was observed many times. V is TRBV11-3 and J is TRBJ2-3; D might be TRBD1 (6 bases). Germline CDR1 is SGHNT and CDR2 is YENEEA. The CDR3 totals 18 residues. V lost 2 bases and J 0 bases, leaving 18 bases between the germline ends. The DNA for the CDR3 is TGTGCCAGCAGCTTAAGGGCCCCAGGGGACCACAGCACAGATACGCAGTATTTT. Translation gives CASSLRAPGDHSTDTQYF.

The chain links TRBV6-5 to TRBJ2-2; D gene unclear. The ends were cut back, 4 bases at V and 3 bases at J, with 6 bases in the middle. Germline V gene sequence: CDR1 MNHEY, CDR2 SVGAGI. CDR3 length: 13 amino acids. The CDR3, as DNA: TGTGCCAGCAGTTGGACCCACACCGGGGAGCTGTTTTTT. This translates into CASSWTHTGELFF.

This clonotype was seen repeatedly, ten times or more. The chain links TRBV29-1 to TRBJ2-5; unclear D gene. Germline values: CDR1 SQVTM, CDR2 ANQGSEA. The CDR3 length is 11 residues. V was clipped by 4 bases and J by 1 base, with 4 bases between them. CDR3 amino acids: CSVGPQETQYF. The CDR3 DNA reads as TGCAGCGTTGGACCCCAAGAGACCCAGTACTTC.

The sample holds a few counts of this clonotype. The chain has TRBV7-8 and TRBJ2-2; the D gene could be TRBD1 or TRBD2 (6 bases each). This CDR3 has 14 amino acids. Germline values: CDR1 SGHVS, CDR2 FQNEAQ. Trimming took 11 bases from V and 9 from J, leaving 22 bases between them. The CDR3 is CASRGGSSVRELFF. CDR3 DNA: TGTGCCTCACGAGGGGGGTCCTCGGTCAGGGAGCTGTTTTTT.

This clonotype was seen ten or more times. This rearrangement joins TRBV18 to TRBJ2-1; D might be TRBD1 or TRBD2, each matching 5 bases. Trimming took off 5 bases at V and 2 bases at J, with 19 bases between the two ends. Germline V lookup: CDR1 KGHSH, CDR2 LQKENI. The CDR3 is made up of 17 amino acids. CDR3 in amino acids: CASSGQRAGTTYNEQFF. CDR3 sequence (DNA): TGTGCCAGCTCAGGTCAAAGGGCAGGGACCACCTACAATGAGCAGTTCTTC.

This clonotype was counted only a few times. This rearrangement joins TRBV3-1 to TRBJ1-1; perhaps TRBD1 as D (5 bases). V lost 2 bases and J lost 10, with 17 bases in between. In germline, CDR1 is LGHDT, CDR2 YNNKEL (reference sequence). The CDR3 runs 14 residues. The CDR3 region has the DNA TGTGCCAGCAGCCAAAACCGGCAGGGCAGATCAGCTTTCTTT. Residues: CASSQNRQGRSAFF. Supplemented by reference TRBV3-1 and TRBJ1-1, the full variable domain reads DTAVSQTPKYLVTQMGNDKSIKCEQNLGHDTMYWYKQDSKKFLKIMFSYNNKELIINETVPNRFSPKSPDKAHLNLHINSLELGDSAVYFCASSQNRQGRSAFFGQGTRLTVV.

This clonotype was counted at least ten times. V gene TRBV11-1 combines with J gene TRBJ2-7; perhaps TRBD1 as D (6 bases). V was shortened by 2 bases and J by 5 bases, with 13 bases between the two germline ends. Germline V lookup: CDR1 SGHAT, CDR2 FQDESV (reference sequence). The CDR3 loop spans 14 amino acids. The CDR3 DNA reads TGTGCCAGCAGCTTAAGGCCGAACAGGGACGAGCAGTACTTC. It yields the protein CASSLRPNRDEQYF.

This chain connects TRBV18 to TRBJ2-2, with D maybe TRBD2 (5 bases). V lost 2 bases, J lost 4 bases, and 14 bases lay in between. The CDR3 contains 16 residues. Germline values: CDR1 KGHSH, CDR2 LQKENI. CDR3 nucleotide sequence: TGTGCCAGCTCACCATCCAGGACTGCTTCCACCGGGGAGCTGTTTTTT. This sequence encodes CASSPSRTASTGELFF.